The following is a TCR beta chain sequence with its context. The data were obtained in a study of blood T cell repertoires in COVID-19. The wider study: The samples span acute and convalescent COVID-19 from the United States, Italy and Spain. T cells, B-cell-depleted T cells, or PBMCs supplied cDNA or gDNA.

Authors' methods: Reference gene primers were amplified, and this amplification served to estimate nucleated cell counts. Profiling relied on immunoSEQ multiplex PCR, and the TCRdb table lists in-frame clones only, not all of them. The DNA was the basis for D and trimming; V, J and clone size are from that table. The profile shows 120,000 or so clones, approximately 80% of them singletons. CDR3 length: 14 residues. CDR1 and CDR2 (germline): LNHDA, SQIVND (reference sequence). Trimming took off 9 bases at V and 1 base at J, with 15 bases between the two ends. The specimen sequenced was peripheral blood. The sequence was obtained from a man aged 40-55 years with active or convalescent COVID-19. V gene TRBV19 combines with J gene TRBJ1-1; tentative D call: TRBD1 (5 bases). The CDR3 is CASRTPTENTEAFF. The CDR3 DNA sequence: TGTGCCAGCAGAACCCCGACAGAGAACACTGAAGCTTTCTTT.